One and the same sample provided the 2 T cell receptor beta chains below, sequenced in a study of brain T cells in children with intractable seizures. Time point indicated: blood from clinic visit 5 months post-surgery; TSC patient then seizure free. Repertoires were generated with immunoSEQ multiplex PCR, while TCRdb's copy carries only in-frame clones and drops some. The repertoire holds around 340,000 clones, with about 93% as singletons. This specimen consisted of peripheral blood, obtained approximately 5 months after surgery. These receptors all stem from a boy less than two years old with tuberous sclerosis and intractable seizures.

The chain joins TRBV4-1 to TRBJ1-2; the D is unclear. Trimming stripped 0 bases from V and 8 bases from J, with 25 bases between. This CDR3 region has 18 residues. The germline V gene has CDR1 MGHRA and CDR2 YSYEKL. The CDR3 DNA follows: TGCGCCAGCAGCCAAGACCCACCACCCCAAGACACTATAGGCGGCTACACCTTC. As protein: CASSQDPPPQDTIGGYTF.

This sequence joins TRBV6-5 and TRBJ2-3, with D possibly called TRBD1 or TRBD2 (5 bases each). The CDR3 is made up of 13 amino acids. V lost 7 bases and J 3 bases, leaving 11 bases between the germline ends. Germline loops: CDR1 MNHEY, CDR2 SVGAGI. CDR3 DNA: TGTGCCAGCACGAGGTGGGGGACAGATACGCAGTATTTT. Its translation: CASTRWGTDTQYF.